The rows below give T cell receptor beta chains drawn from one sample of a study of T cells in Graves' hyperthyroidism and ophthalmopathy. TCRdb re-analysed the multiplex PCR reads in MiXCR, keeping a single row per CDR3 protein. The table shows fewer than 250,000 distinct CDR3 sequences, with around 25% occurring only once. Sample: blood. These receptors came from a woman in her 40s with Graves' ophthalmopathy. CDR3s include the opening cysteine and the closing phenylalanine or tryptophan. The D gene is left open where the match is weak. Rows give clone size only sometimes, using once, few, many, or a class for an expanded clone.

V: TRBV20-1; size: many; D: TRBD1; J: TRBJ2-2; CDR3: CSGQGNIGELFF; DNA: TGCAGTGGACAGGGAAACATCGGGGAGCTGTTTTTT
V: TRBV12-3/TRBV12-4; size: few; D: -; J: TRBJ1-1; CDR3: CASNLGWGNTEAFF; DNA: TGTGCCAGCAACCTCGGGTGGGGGAACACTGAAGCTTTCTTT
V: TRBV6-1; size: -; D: -; J: TRBJ2-5; CDR3: CASTSTRGGETQYF; DNA: TGTGCCAGCACCTCTACTAGGGGGGGAGAGACCCAGTACTTC
V: TRBV5-1; size: many; D: -; J: TRBJ1-5; CDR3: CASSLEQNRVLGNQPQHF; DNA: TGCGCCAGCAGCTTGGAACAAAACAGGGTGTTAGGCAATCAGCCCCAGCATTTT
V: TRBV24-1; size: many; D: -; J: TRBJ2-5; CDR3: CATSDFGGGGQETQYF; DNA: TGTGCCACCAGTGATTTCGGAGGGGGTGGCCAAGAGACCCAGTACTTC
V: TRBV20-1; size: many; D: -; J: TRBJ1-1; CDR3: CNDGTNTEAFF; DNA: TGCAACGACGGTACGAACACTGAAGCTTTCTTT
V: TRBV11-2; size: -; D: -; J: TRBJ1-1; CDR3: CASSYRLQEAFF; DNA: TGTGCCAGCAGTTATAGACTGCAGGAAGCTTTCTTT
V: TRBV28; size: many; D: TRBD1; J: TRBJ2-5; CDR3: CASSLPAQGAMETQYF; DNA: TGTGCCAGCAGTTTACCCGCACAGGGGGCTATGGAGACCCAGTACTTC
V: TRBV30; size: -; D: -; J: TRBJ1-2; CDR3: CAWRNPGEGVGYTF; DNA: TGTGCCTGGAGGAACCCCGGGGAAGGCGTTGGCTACACCTTC
V: TRBV3-1; size: -; D: TRBD2; J: TRBJ2-5; CDR3: CASSQTASGRQTQYF; DNA: TGTGCCAGCAGCCAGACGGCTAGCGGGAGGCAGACCCAGTACTTC
V: TRBV28; size: -; D: -; J: TRBJ1-2; CDR3: CASSVGGYLGYTF; DNA: TGTGCCAGCTCAGTAGGGGGTTATCTGGGCTACACCTTC
V: TRBV6-5; size: -; D: -; J: TRBJ1-1; CDR3: CASSYPGTGHEAFF; DNA: TGTGCCAGCAGTTACCCGGGGACGGGGCATGAAGCTTTCTTT
V: TRBV5-1; size: -; D: TRBD2; J: TRBJ2-7; CDR3: CASSWGLAGVYEQYF; DNA: TGCGCCAGCAGCTGGGGACTAGCGGGCGTCTACGAGCAGTACTTC
V: TRBV29-1; size: -; D: TRBD2; J: TRBJ2-7; CDR3: CSVILAGDPQYF; DNA: TGCAGCGTCATACTAGCGGGAGATCCGCAGTACTTC
V: TRBV28; size: many; D: -; J: TRBJ1-5; CDR3: CATQGYNQPQHF; DNA: TGTGCCACCCAGGGGTACAATCAGCCCCAGCATTTT
V: TRBV20-1; size: many; D: TRBD1; J: TRBJ1-6; CDR3: CSANTGQDAGSPLHF; DNA: TGCAGTGCCAACACCGGACAGGACGCCGGGTCACCCCTCCACTTT
V: TRBV28; size: many; D: -; J: TRBJ1-6; CDR3: CASAETQGSSYNSPLHF; DNA: TGTGCCAGCGCCGAAACCCAGGGGAGCTCCTATAATTCACCCCTCCACTTT
V: TRBV7-8; size: many; D: TRBD1; J: TRBJ2-5; CDR3: CASSFNRGQETQYF; DNA: TGTGCCAGCAGTTTTAACAGGGGGCAAGAGACCCAGTACTTC
V: TRBV6-2/TRBV6-3; size: many; D: -; J: TRBJ2-2; CDR3: CASSSGWARASLNTGELFF; DNA: TGTGCCAGCAGTTCCGGGTGGGCTAGGGCTTCTTTAAACACCGGGGAGCTGTTTTTT
V: TRBV28; size: many; D: TRBD1; J: TRBJ2-2; CDR3: CASSLNPGQGATNTGELFF; DNA: TGTGCCAGCAGTTTAAATCCGGGACAGGGGGCCACGAACACCGGGGAGCTGTTTTTT